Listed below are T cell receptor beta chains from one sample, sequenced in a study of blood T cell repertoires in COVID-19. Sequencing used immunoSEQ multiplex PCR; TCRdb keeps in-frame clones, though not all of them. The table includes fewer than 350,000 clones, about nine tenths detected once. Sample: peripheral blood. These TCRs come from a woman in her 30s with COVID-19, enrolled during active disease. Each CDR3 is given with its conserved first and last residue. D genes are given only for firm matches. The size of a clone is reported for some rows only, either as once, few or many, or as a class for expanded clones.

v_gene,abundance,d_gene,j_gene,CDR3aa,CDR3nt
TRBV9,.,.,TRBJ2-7,CASSVAATDYEQYF,TGTGCCAGCAGCGTAGCTGCGACAGATTACGAGCAGTACTTC
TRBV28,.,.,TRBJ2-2,CASSLRVSIGTGELFF,TGTGCCAGCAGTTTGCGCGTGTCCATCGGCACCGGGGAGCTGTTTTTT
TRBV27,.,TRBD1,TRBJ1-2,CASSFGQGARGYTF,TGTGCCAGCAGTTTCGGACAGGGGGCGAGAGGCTACACCTTC
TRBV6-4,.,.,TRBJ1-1,CASSDNTNTEAFF,TGTGCCAGCAGTGACAACACGAACACTGAAGCTTTCTTT
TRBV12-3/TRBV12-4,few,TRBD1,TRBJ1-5,CASSSTGVQPQHF,TGTGCCAGCAGTTCGACAGGGGTTCAGCCCCAGCATTTT
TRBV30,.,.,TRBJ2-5,CAWRAEETQYF,TGTGCCTGGAGGGCAGAAGAGACCCAGTACTTC
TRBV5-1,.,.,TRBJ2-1,CASSLAVASNEQFF,TGCGCCAGCAGCTTAGCGGTAGCAAGCAATGAGCAGTTCTTC
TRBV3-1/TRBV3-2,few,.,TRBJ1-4,CASSLLPGEKLFF,TGTGCCAGCAGCCTTCTCCCCGGTGAAAAACTGTTTTTT
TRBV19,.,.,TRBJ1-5,CASSSQGNQPQHF,TGTGCCAGTAGTTCCCAGGGGAATCAGCCCCAGCATTTT
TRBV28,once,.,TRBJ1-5,CASSSGGAGDQPQHF,TGTGCCAGCAGTTCTGGAGGGGCAGGCGATCAGCCCCAGCATTTT
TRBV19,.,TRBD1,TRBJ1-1,CARPFWTGTENTEAFF,TGTGCCAGACCCTTTTGGACAGGGACGGAGAACACTGAAGCTTTCTTT
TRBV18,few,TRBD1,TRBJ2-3,CASSPPRGLAGDTQYF,TGTGCCAGCTCACCACCGAGGGGGCTAGCAGGCGATACGCAGTATTTT
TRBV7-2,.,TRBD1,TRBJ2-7,CASSFGTGVSHEQYF,TGTGCCAGCAGCTTTGGGACAGGGGTTTCCCACGAGCAGTACTTC
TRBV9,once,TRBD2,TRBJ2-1,CASSVSSGTYNEQFF,TGTGCCAGCAGCGTCAGTAGCGGGACCTACAATGAGCAGTTCTTC
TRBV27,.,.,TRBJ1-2,CASSLSALYGYTF,TGTGCCAGCAGTTTATCAGCCTTATATGGCTACACCTTC
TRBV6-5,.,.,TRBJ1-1,CASSYDSGGTEAFF,TGTGCCAGCAGTTATGACTCCGGGGGCACTGAAGCTTTCTTT
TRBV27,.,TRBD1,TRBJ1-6,CASSWDREGNSPLHF,TGTGCCAGCAGTTGGGACAGGGAAGGTAATTCACCCCTCCACTTT
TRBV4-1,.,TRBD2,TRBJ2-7,CASSQAGGGFNEQYF,TGCGCCAGCAGCCAAGCGGGGGGAGGTTTCAACGAGCAGTACTTC
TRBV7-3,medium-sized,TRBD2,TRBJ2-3,CASSSGLAGGRDTQYF,TGTGCCAGCAGCTCGGGACTAGCGGGAGGGCGTGATACGCAGTATTTT
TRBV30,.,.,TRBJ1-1,CAWRRGGTEAFF,TGTGCCTGGAGAAGGGGTGGAACTGAAGCTTTCTTT
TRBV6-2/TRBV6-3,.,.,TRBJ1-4,CASSITYRDWEEKLFF,TGTGCCAGCAGCATTACGTACCGGGACTGGGAGGAAAAACTGTTTTTT
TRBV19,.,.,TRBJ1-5,CASSINRVSNQPQHF,TGTGCCAGTAGTATAAACAGGGTTAGCAATCAGCCCCAGCATTTT
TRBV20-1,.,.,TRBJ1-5,CSASHRLGPQHF,TGCAGTGCTAGTCACCGGCTAGGGCCCCAGCATTTT
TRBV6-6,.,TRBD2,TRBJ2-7,CASSTTSGRGYEQYF,TGTGCCAGCAGTACCACTAGCGGGAGGGGCTACGAGCAGTACTTC
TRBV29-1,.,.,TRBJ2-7,CSVVIWAGHEQYF,TGCAGCGTTGTTATTTGGGCAGGGCACGAGCAGTACTTC
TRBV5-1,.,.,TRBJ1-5,CASSLVPTGWNQPQHF,TGCGCCAGCAGCCTTGTGCCCACAGGGTGGAATCAGCCCCAGCATTTT
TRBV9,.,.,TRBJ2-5,CASSVRASQETQYF,TGTGCCAGCAGCGTCAGAGCGAGCCAAGAGACCCAGTACTTC
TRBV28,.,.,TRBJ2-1,CASTDFTHSYNEQFF,TGTGCCAGTACCGACTTTACACACTCCTACAATGAGCAGTTCTTC
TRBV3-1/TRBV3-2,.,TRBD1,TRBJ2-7,CASSPGTGQYEQYF,TGTGCCAGCAGCCCGGGGACAGGGCAGTACGAGCAGTACTTC
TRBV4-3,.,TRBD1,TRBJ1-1,CASSQDITGGAGSTEAFF,TGCGCCAGCAGCCAAGATATCACAGGGGGAGCAGGAAGCACTGAAGCTTTCTTT
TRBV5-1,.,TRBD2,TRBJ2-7,CASSPEGLAGVGEQYF,TGCGCCAGCAGCCCGGAAGGACTAGCGGGAGTGGGGGAGCAGTACTTC
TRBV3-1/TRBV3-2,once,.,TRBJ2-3,CASSLYREGPGGQYF,TGTGCCAGCAGCCTCTACCGGGAGGGCCCAGGGGGGCAGTATTTT
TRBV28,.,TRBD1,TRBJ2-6,CASSFGTGGFPGANVLTF,TGTGCCAGCAGTTTCGGGACAGGGGGCTTCCCTGGGGCCAACGTCCTGACTTTC
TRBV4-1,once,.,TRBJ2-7,CASSPARGTPYEQYF,TGCGCCAGCAGCCCAGCAAGGGGGACCCCCTACGAGCAGTACTTC
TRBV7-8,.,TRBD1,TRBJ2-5,CASSFQGDEVTQYF,TGTGCCAGCAGCTTTCAGGGGGACGAGGTGACCCAGTACTTC
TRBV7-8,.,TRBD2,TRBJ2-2,CASSLARTSGSTGELFF,TGTGCCAGCAGCTTAGCGCGTACTAGCGGGAGTACCGGGGAGCTGTTTTTT
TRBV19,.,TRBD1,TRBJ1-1,CASTPTGIGAFF,TGTGCCAGTACCCCGACAGGGATAGGAGCTTTCTTT
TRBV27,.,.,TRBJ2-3,CASSDRGGASTDTQYF,TGTGCCAGCAGTGACAGAGGTGGGGCTAGCACAGATACGCAGTATTTT
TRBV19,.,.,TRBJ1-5,CASTSSRGGSQPQHF,TGTGCCAGTACCTCCTCCCGCGGGGGATCTCAGCCCCAGCATTTT
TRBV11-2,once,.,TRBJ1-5,CASSLDRNQPQHF,TGTGCCAGCAGCTTAGACAGAAATCAGCCCCAGCATTTT
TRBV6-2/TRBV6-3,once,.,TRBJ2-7,CASSTIYEQYF,TGTGCCAGCAGCACTATCTACGAGCAGTACTTC
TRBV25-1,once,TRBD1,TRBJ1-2,CASSATGFGGYTF,TGTGCCAGCAGTGCGACAGGGTTCGGAGGCTACACCTTC
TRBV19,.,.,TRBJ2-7,CASSGQPDYEQYF,TGTGCCAGTAGCGGACAACCAGACTACGAGCAGTACTTC
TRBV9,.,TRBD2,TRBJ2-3,CASSVAAGGATDTQYF,TGTGCCAGCAGCGTAGCAGCGGGAGGCGCCACAGATACGCAGTATTTT
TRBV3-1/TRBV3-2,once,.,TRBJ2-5,CASSEEETQYF,TGTGCCAGCAGCGAGGAAGAGACCCAGTACTTC
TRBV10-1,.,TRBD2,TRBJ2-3,CASSGTSRRGTDTQYF,TGCGCCAGCAGTGGGACTAGCCGAAGGGGCACAGATACGCAGTATTTT
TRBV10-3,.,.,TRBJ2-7,CAISEKGLSYEQYF,TGTGCCATCAGTGAAAAGGGACTTTCCTACGAGCAGTACTTC
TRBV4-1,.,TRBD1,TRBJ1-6,CASSQDRAGGGSPLHF,TGCGCCAGCAGCCAAGATAGGGCAGGGGGAGGCTCACCCCTCCACTTT
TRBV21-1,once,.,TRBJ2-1,CASSAPRDRGTGGPYNEQFF,TGTGCCAGCAGCGCGCCCCGGGACAGGGGAACGGGAGGACCCTACAATGAGCAGTTCTTC
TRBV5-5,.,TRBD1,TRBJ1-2,CASSFVTGASNYGYTF,TGTGCCAGCAGCTTCGTGACAGGGGCCTCTAACTATGGCTACACCTTC
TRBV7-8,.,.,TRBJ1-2,CASGLPLRGYTF,TGTGCCAGCGGTTTACCTCTTCGGGGCTACACCTTC
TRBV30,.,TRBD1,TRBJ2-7,CAWNPGTGVYEQYF,TGTGCCTGGAACCCCGGGACAGGGGTCTACGAGCAGTACTTC
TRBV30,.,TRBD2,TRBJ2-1,CAWSSTVAGEQFF,TGTGCCTGGAGTTCAACGGTAGCGGGGGAGCAGTTCTTC